This TCR beta chain is drawn from a study of response to subunit inactivated influenza vaccine (dated by TCRdb to 2017 to 2018). As for the study more broadly: Deep quantitative T cell receptor repertoire profiling was used in the study to track responses to a trivalent subunit inactivated influenza vaccine.

Library construction relied on RT-PCR. Sequencing relied on an Illumina HiSeq 2500. The public reads were reprocessed in TCRdb via fastp at Q25 and MiXCR, keeping in-frame beta chains. Merged by CDR3 protein, the rows form single entries marked with the most common genes and DNA. Recorded for this sample are about 500,000 distinct CDR3 sequences; 16% of them occurred a single time. 2.5% to 3.5% of the sample lies in the top ten. CDR1 DFQATT and CDR2 SNEGSKA are derived from the germline V gene (reference sequence). At the junction V is shortened by 8 bases and J by 6 bases, with 21 bases in between. Including the terminal cysteine and phenylalanine, the CDR3 comprises 14 residues. CDR3 DNA only is kept here, 42 bases in frame from base 1. What the research found in general, with its limitations: The authors proposed that each seasonal influenza vaccination may bring in only a limited number of new T cells.

Concerning this clonotype: Its antigen specificity is not known. No base quality values were provided; no much bigger clone lies one nucleotide off.

Source: CD4+ T cells sorted from PBMCs, taken about 24 months after vaccination. The sequence derives from a man between 50 and 69 years old who received an inactivated influenza vaccine. Donor details come from another sample of the same person, matched by shared clones. The chain is encoded by TRBV20-1 joined to TRBJ2-3; the D gene is unclear. Read as DNA, the sequence is TGCAGTTCCATTACCCCCCAGGCGGCGGATACGCAGTATTTT. The resulting protein is CSSITPQAADTQYF.